The present T cell receptor (beta chain) was sequenced within a study of sequential checkpoint blockade in melanoma. About the research overall: Randomization was 1:1 between first-line nivolumab→ipilimumab and ipilimumab→nivolumab.

Treatment given: randomized to nivolumab then ipilimumab (arm A) or the reverse (arm B). Live CD3+CD8+ CD19− CD56− cells were sorted from PBMCs. The germline gives CDR1 MNHEY, CDR2 SVGAGI. This CDR3 comprises 12 residues. Germline trimming cut 6 bases from V and 11 bases from J; bases unmatched to any gene: 9. Assay: immunoSEQ multiplex PCR; the TCRdb copy retains only in-frame clones and omits some. The data show some 16,000 clones, with over 70% seen just once and over 9.5% held by the top ten. The TCR was taken from a human donor with melanoma. J is TRBJ1-1 and V is TRBV6-5; 7 positions agree with TRBD1. Sample: CD8+ T cells sorted from blood (inferred from file names), taken from a patient given nivolumab and ipilimumab in sequence. CDR3 loop: CASSTGDRRAFF. The CDR3, as DNA: TGTGCCAGCAGCACAGGGGACAGACGGGCTTTCTTT.